This T cell receptor beta chain came from a study of T cell changes during pregnancy in multiple sclerosis. V trimming: 4 bases; J trimming: 2 bases; junction bases outside the gene matches: 6. This CDR3 comprises 15 residues. Per the germline V gene, CDR1 is MDHEN and CDR2 is SYDVKM. Measured with immunoSEQ multiplex PCR; TCRdb has only the in-frame clones, and not every one. This table has roughly 97,000 clones, about nine tenths appearing once. The receptor was isolated from a female donor in good health, enrolled as a control in a pregnancy study. The specimen comprised peripheral blood, sampled in the second trimester of pregnancy. The genes are TRBV28 and TRBJ2-7; TRBD2 aligns across 9 bases. The CDR3 here is CASSSRLADPYEQYF. DNA of the CDR3: TGTGCCAGCAGTTCCCGACTAGCGGACCCCTACGAGCAGTACTTC.